Presented here are 13 T cell receptor beta chains from one specimen sequenced in a study of metastatic and nonmetastatic thyroid tumors. No patient received treatment before thyroid surgery. TCRdb used MiXCR to call clones anew from the PCR reads. Here the sample spans around 16,000 clones, roughly a quarter being singletons. The sample consisted of tumor tissue. The receptors come from a male donor with papillary thyroid cancer or a benign thyroid nodule (not recorded which). Some clones in this sample may be carry-over from other donors' samples.

By proportion, this clone is medium-sized. The chain is built from TRBV20-1 and TRBJ1-2; D is possibly TRBD1 (6 bases). The CDR3 contains 14 residues. Germline CDR1 DFQATT, CDR2 SNEGSKA (reference sequence). The germline V and J ends were trimmed by 1 base and 8 bases, with 17 bases remaining between them. The CDR3 DNA reads TGCAGTGCTAGAGTAGGCGCGGGGGCGGGCGGCTACACCTTC. Its protein is CSARVGAGAGGYTF.

This clone has at least ten counts. The chain employs TRBV10-3 and TRBJ1-2; D possibly corresponds to TRBD1 (6 bases). The CDR3 consists of 16 residues. Trimming shortened V by 0 bases and J by 4 bases, and 15 bases separated the two germline ends. The germline gives CDR1 ENHRY, CDR2 SYGVKD. The CDR3 nucleotides are TGTGCCATCAGTGAGTCCCCGACAGGCCAATCCTATGGCTACACCTTC. It codes for CAISESPTGQSYGYTF.

This clone was detected many times. V is TRBV7-9 and J is TRBJ2-1, with 15 nucleotides matching TRBD2. The V segment lost 5 bases and the J segment 7 bases; nucleotides outside the gene matches: 6. Germline values: CDR1 SEHNR, CDR2 FQNEAQ (reference sequence). The CDR3 contains 16 residues. This chain's CDR3 is CASSLEGTSGRNEQFF. CDR3 DNA: TGTGCCAGCAGCCTAGAAGGGACTAGCGGGAGGAATGAGCAGTTCTTC.

The sample holds many counts of this clone. The genes are TRBV15 and TRBJ2-1; D call uncertain. The CDR3 has 10 residues. Germline CDR1 LNHNV, CDR2 YYDKDF (reference sequence). Between the trimmed V and J ends, which lost 5 bases and 6 bases, there was a span of 2 bases. The CDR3 DNA reads as TGTGCCACCAGCGGCAATGAGCAGTTCTTC. It yields the protein CATSGNEQFF.

The table lists this clone with many counts. This chain joins TRBV7-8 and TRBJ1-5, with D possibly being TRBD1 (5 bases). This CDR3 has 14 residues. V was shortened by 4 bases and J by 4 bases, with 11 bases between the two germline ends. CDR1 is SGHVS and CDR2 is FQNEAQ in the germline V gene. Here the CDR3 DNA reads TGTGCCAGCAGCTACAGACAGATGAATCAGCCCCAGCATTTT. Translated, it gives CASSYRQMNQPQHF.

This clone was detected ten times or more. This rearrangement joins TRBV5-6 to TRBJ1-3; 7 bases are a match to TRBD1. Germline values: CDR1 SGHDT, CDR2 YYEEEE. This CDR3 contains 15 residues. The V gene end was trimmed by 4 bases and the J gene end by 2 bases; junction bases not matched to a gene: 6. CDR3: CASSIDRVAGNTIYF. CDR3 sequence (DNA): TGTGCCAGCAGCATCGACAGGGTTGCTGGAAACACCATATATTTT.

This clone came up many times. A read error may explain this, as a much larger clone is one base away. The V gene is TRBV7-9, the J gene TRBJ1-5; possibly TRBD1 for D (6 bases). V gave up 5 bases and J gave up 6 bases, with 17 bases separating them. Germline assignment: CDR1 SEHNR and CDR2 FQNEAQ (reference sequence). CDR3 length: 15 residues. The CDR3 loop is CASSLNGGASQPQHF. CDR3 DNA: TGTGCCAGCAGCCTCAACGGGGGGGCAAGTCAGCCCCAGCATTTT.

This rearrangement joins TRBV12-3 or TRBV12-4 to TRBJ2-7, with no clear D. Trimming pared 4 bases from V and 6 bases from J, leaving 10 bases between. The CDR3 consists of 12 residues. CDR3 protein: CASSWKETEQYF. As DNA, the CDR3 is TGTGCCAGCAGTTGGAAGGAAACCGAGCAGTACTTC.

There are a few counts of this clone. One end of the junction fails to match germline, which may point to a read error. The J gene is TRBJ2-2, the V gene TRBV2; tentative D call: TRBD1 (7 bases). Germline-derived CDR1 and CDR2 are SNHLY and FYNNEI. This CDR3 region has 15 residues. CDR3: CAIIPRTGGTGELFF. The CDR3 DNA follows: TGTGCCATCATTCCTCGGACAGGAGGGACCGGGGAGCTGTTCTTT.

By share, this clone counts as medium-sized. J is TRBJ2-7 and V is TRBV7-2; 10 bases map to TRBD2. The CDR3 runs to 16 residues. V lost 5 bases and J lost 0; bases outside the gene matches: 7. The V gene's germline CDR1 is SGHTA and CDR2 FQGNSA. The CDR3 DNA reads as TGTGCCAGCAGCGCAACTAGCGGGACGATCTCCTACGAGCAGTACTTC. This encodes CASSATSGTISYEQYF. Full variable domain (remainder filled in from reference TRBV7-2 and TRBJ2-7): GAGVSQSPSNKVTEKGKDVELRCDPISGHTALYWYRQSLGQGLEFLIYFQGNSAPDKSGLPSDRFSAERTGGSVSTLTIQRTQQEDSAVYLCASSATSGTISYEQYFGPGTRLTVT.

This clone is classed as medium-sized. This chain connects TRBV6-1 to TRBJ1-1; 7 bases fit TRBD1. The V segment lost 6 bases and the J segment 8 bases; nucleotides outside the gene matches: 12. This CDR3 comprises 14 residues. In germline, CDR1 is MNHNS, CDR2 SASEGT. In DNA form, the CDR3 reads TGTGCCAGCAGAGAGGCCAAAGGGGGCGCGGAAGCTTTCTTT. As protein: CASREAKGGAEAFF.

This clone was recorded many times. V usage is TRBV5-6 and J usage is TRBJ2-7, with 10 bases aligning to TRBD2. Trimming cost V 1 base and J 3 bases; bases outside gene matches: 13. Germline V gene lookup returns CDR1 SGHDT and CDR2 YYEEEE. This CDR3 is 18 amino acids long. CDR3 in amino acids: CASSLLKWASGGLYEQYF. The CDR3 DNA follows: TGTGCCAGCAGCTTGTTAAAGTGGGCTAGCGGGGGACTCTACGAGCAGTACTTC.

This clone occurred many times. The J gene is TRBJ2-5, the V gene TRBV28; TRBD1 agrees at 9 bases. Germline V lookup: CDR1 MDHEN, CDR2 SYDVKM. This CDR3 spans 14 amino acids. V shed 6 bases, J shed 3 bases, and the junction held 5 bases outside the gene matches. The CDR3 loop is CASRHRGLKETQYF. CDR3 nucleotide sequence: TGTGCCAGCAGACACAGGGGGCTGAAAGAGACCCAGTACTTC.